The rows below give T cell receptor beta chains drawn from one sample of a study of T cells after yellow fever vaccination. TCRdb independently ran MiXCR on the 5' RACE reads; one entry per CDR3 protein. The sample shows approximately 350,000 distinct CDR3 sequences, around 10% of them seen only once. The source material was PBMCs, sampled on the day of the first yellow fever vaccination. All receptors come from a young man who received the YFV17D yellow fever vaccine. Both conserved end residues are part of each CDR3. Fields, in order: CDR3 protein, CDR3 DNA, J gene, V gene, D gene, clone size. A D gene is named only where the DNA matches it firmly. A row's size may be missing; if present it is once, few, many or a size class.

CDR3aa: CASSGLEASFSAETQYF
CDR3nt: TGTGCCAGCAGTGGTTTGGAGGCTAGCTTCTCTGCAGAGACCCAGTACTTC
j_gene: TRBJ2-5
v_gene: TRBV2
d_gene: NA
abundance: few

CDR3aa: CASSHSGTSGTGELFF
CDR3nt: TGTGCCAGCAGCCACTCCGGGACTAGCGGCACCGGGGAGCTGTTTTTT
j_gene: TRBJ2-2
v_gene: TRBV3-1
d_gene: TRBD2
abundance: many

CDR3aa: CASTRLTLASETQYF
CDR3nt: TGTGCCAGCACCCGGCTAACACTTGCCTCAGAGACCCAGTACTTC
j_gene: TRBJ2-5
v_gene: TRBV7-2
d_gene: NA
abundance: many

CDR3aa: CASSQSPGAYYGYTF
CDR3nt: TGCGCCAGCAGCCAAAGCCCAGGGGCCTACTATGGCTACACCTTC
j_gene: TRBJ1-2
v_gene: TRBV4-1
d_gene: NA
abundance: NA

CDR3aa: CASSYNPRTSGDNEQFF
CDR3nt: TGCGCCAGCAGCTACAACCCAAGGACTAGCGGGGACAATGAGCAGTTCTTC
j_gene: TRBJ2-1
v_gene: TRBV5-1
d_gene: TRBD2
abundance: few

CDR3aa: CASTLVVAGSPGSYGYTF
CDR3nt: TGTGCCAGCACCCTAGTTGTGGCAGGCTCACCAGGCTCTTATGGCTACACCTTC
j_gene: TRBJ1-2
v_gene: TRBV12-3/TRBV12-4
d_gene: NA
abundance: NA

CDR3aa: CASYSLGGDEQYF
CDR3nt: TGTGCCAGTTACTCGCTGGGCGGGGACGAGCAGTACTTC
j_gene: TRBJ2-7
v_gene: TRBV6-2/TRBV6-3
d_gene: NA
abundance: NA

CDR3aa: CASLVSGANVLTF
CDR3nt: TGTGCCAGTTTGGTTTCTGGGGCCAACGTCCTGACTTTC
j_gene: TRBJ2-6
v_gene: TRBV28
d_gene: NA
abundance: NA

CDR3aa: CASSFPSRGATQYF
CDR3nt: TGTGCCAGCAGTTTCCCCTCTAGAGGGGCTACGCAGTATTTT
j_gene: TRBJ2-3
v_gene: TRBV28
d_gene: NA
abundance: many

CDR3aa: CASSQTGQETQYF
CDR3nt: TGTGCCAGCAGCCAGACGGGTCAAGAGACCCAGTACTTC
j_gene: TRBJ2-5
v_gene: TRBV19
d_gene: NA
abundance: NA

CDR3aa: CATSGTVYQPQHF
CDR3nt: TGTGCCACCTCCGGGACGGTTTATCAGCCCCAGCATTTT
j_gene: TRBJ1-5
v_gene: TRBV12-3/TRBV12-4
d_gene: NA
abundance: NA

CDR3aa: CASSSPGQKNTGELFF
CDR3nt: TGTGCCAGCAGCTCCCCGGGACAGAAAAACACCGGGGAGCTGTTTTTT
j_gene: TRBJ2-2
v_gene: TRBV7-8
d_gene: TRBD1
abundance: NA

CDR3aa: CASSPQATGELYF
CDR3nt: TGTGCCAGCAGCCCCCAAGCCACCGGGGAGCTGTATTTT
j_gene: TRBJ2-2
v_gene: TRBV7-7
d_gene: NA
abundance: NA

CDR3aa: CASSVVGSYPTEAFF
CDR3nt: TGTGCCAGCAGCGTAGTGGGCAGCTACCCCACTGAAGCTTTCTTT
j_gene: TRBJ1-1
v_gene: TRBV9
d_gene: NA
abundance: few